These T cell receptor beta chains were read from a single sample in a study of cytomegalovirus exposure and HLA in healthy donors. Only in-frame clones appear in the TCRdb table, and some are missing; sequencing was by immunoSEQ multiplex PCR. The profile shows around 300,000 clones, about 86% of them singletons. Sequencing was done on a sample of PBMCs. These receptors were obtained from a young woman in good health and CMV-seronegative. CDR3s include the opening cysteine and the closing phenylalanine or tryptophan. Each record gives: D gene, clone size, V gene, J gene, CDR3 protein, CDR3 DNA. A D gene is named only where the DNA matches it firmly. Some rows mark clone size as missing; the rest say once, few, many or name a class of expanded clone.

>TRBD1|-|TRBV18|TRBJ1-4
CASSRSGTEGEKLFF
TGTGCCAGCTCACGCTCCGGGACAGAGGGAGAAAAACTGTTTTTT
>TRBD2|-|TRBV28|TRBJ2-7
CASRLGGGSYEQYF
TGTGCCAGCAGACTGGGGGGAGGGTCCTACGAGCAGTACTTC
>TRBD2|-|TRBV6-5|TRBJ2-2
CASSYSGIVAGELFF
TGTGCCAGCAGTTACAGCGGGATAGTTGCCGGGGAGCTGTTTTTT
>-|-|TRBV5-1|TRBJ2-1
CASSISVKVGDEQFF
TGCGCCAGCAGCATTAGCGTAAAGGTTGGGGATGAGCAGTTCTTC
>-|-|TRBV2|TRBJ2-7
CASRQWYEQYF
TGTGCCAGCAGGCAGTGGTACGAGCAGTACTTC
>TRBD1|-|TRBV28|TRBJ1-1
CASSLSRTGGTEAFF
TGTGCCAGCAGTTTATCTAGGACAGGGGGCACTGAAGCTTTCTTT
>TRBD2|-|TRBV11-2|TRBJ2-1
CASSRLLAGPEQFF
TGTGCCAGCAGTCGCCTGTTAGCGGGGCCTGAGCAGTTCTTC
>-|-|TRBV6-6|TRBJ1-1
CASMTDGNTEAFF
TGTGCCAGCATGACTGATGGGAACACTGAAGCTTTCTTT
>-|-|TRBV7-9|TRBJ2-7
CASSVPSRVYEQYF
TGTGCCAGCAGCGTTCCTTCCAGGGTCTACGAGCAGTACTTC
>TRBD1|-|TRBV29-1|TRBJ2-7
CSPWDRGSRKTYEQYF
TGCAGCCCCTGGGACAGGGGGTCCAGGAAAACCTACGAGCAGTACTTC
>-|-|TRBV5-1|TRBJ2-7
CASSTGQTYEQYF
TGCGCCAGCAGTACAGGACAGACCTACGAGCAGTACTTC
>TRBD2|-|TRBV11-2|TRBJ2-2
CASSLGRDSGGSNTGELFF
TGTGCCAGCAGCTTAGGAAGGGATAGCGGGGGATCGAACACCGGGGAGCTGTTTTTT
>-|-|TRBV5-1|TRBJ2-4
CASSLEGGSGNIQYF
TGCGCCAGCAGCTTGGAAGGGGGAAGTGGAAACATTCAGTACTTC
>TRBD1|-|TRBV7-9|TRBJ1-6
CASSSGQGWSPLHF
TGTGCCAGCAGCTCCGGACAGGGCTGGTCACCCCTCCACTTT
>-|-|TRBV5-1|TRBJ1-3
CASSTGQASGNTIYF
TGCGCCAGCAGCACAGGACAAGCCTCTGGAAACACCATATATTTT
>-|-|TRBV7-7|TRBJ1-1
CASSFTANTEAFF
TGTGCTAGCAGCTTTACAGCCAACACTGAAGCTTTCTTT
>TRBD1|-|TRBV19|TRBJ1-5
CASSRDRGGSNQPQHF
TGTGCCAGTAGCCGGGACAGGGGTGGTAGCAATCAGCCCCAGCATTTT
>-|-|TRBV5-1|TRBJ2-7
CASSLVGPDYEQYF
TGCGCCAGCAGCTTGGTTGGTCCAGACTACGAGCAGTACTTC
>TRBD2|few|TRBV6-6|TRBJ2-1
CASSYSAGEANEQFF
TGTGCCAGCAGTTACTCGGCGGGAGAGGCCAATGAGCAGTTCTTC
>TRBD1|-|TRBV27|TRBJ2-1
CASSALQGANEQFF
TGTGCCAGCAGTGCCTTACAGGGGGCTAATGAGCAGTTCTTC
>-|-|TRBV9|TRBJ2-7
CASSVADSLSYEQYF
TGTGCCAGCAGCGTAGCGGACAGCCTCTCCTACGAGCAGTACTTC
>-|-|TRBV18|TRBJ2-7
CASSPGDRDYEQYF
TGTGCCAGCTCACCGGGAGACCGAGACTACGAGCAGTACTTC
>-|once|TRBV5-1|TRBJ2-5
CASSTTDRSQETQYF
TGCGCCAGCAGCACGACTGACAGGTCCCAAGAGACCCAGTACTTC
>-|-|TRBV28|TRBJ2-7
CASSLPVGSQYF
TGTGCCAGCAGTTTGCCGGTGGGGAGCCAGTACTTC
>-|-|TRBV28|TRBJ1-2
CASSSPPGGRVVYGYTF
TGTGCCAGCAGTTCCCCTCCGGGGGGGAGGGTAGTCTATGGCTACACCTTC
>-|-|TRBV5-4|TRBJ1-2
CASSLVTRGREEGYTF
TGTGCCAGCAGCTTGGTAACTAGGGGCCGGGAGGAAGGCTACACCTTC
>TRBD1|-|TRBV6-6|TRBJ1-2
CASSGQEEAYGYTF
TGTGCCAGCAGCGGACAGGAAGAGGCCTATGGCTACACCTTC
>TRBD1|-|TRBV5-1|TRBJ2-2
CASRDTGGGNTGELFF
TGCGCCAGCAGGGATACAGGGGGCGGAAACACCGGGGAGCTGTTTTTT
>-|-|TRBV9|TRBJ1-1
CASSVGALMGTEAFF
TGTGCCAGCAGCGTAGGGGCTCTAATGGGCACTGAAGCTTTCTTT
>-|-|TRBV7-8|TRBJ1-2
CASSPGPGQLDGYTF
TGTGCCAGCAGCCCAGGCCCTGGGCAACTTGATGGCTACACCTTC
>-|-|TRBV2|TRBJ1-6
CASSEAKWPENSPLHF
TGTGCCAGCAGTGAAGCTAAGTGGCCGGAGAATTCACCCCTCCACTTT
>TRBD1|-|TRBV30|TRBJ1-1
CAWSLDREAFF
TGTGCCTGGAGTTTGGACAGGGAAGCTTTCTTT
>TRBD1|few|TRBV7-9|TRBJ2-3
CASSPLGQGVVRDTQYF
TGTGCCAGCAGCCCCCTTGGACAGGGGGTTGTCAGAGATACGCAGTATTTT
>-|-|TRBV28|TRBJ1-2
CASSLVEETVYGYTF
TGTGCCAGCAGTTTAGTGGAGGAGACGGTCTATGGCTACACCTTC
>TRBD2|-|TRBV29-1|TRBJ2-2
CSVERAGGNTGELFF
TGCAGCGTTGAAAGGGCGGGAGGGAACACCGGGGAGCTGTTTTTT
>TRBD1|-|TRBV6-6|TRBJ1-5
CASSAWTGGGEPQHF
TGTGCCAGCAGCGCCTGGACAGGGGGAGGGGAGCCCCAGCATTTT